This section outlines one T cell receptor (beta chain) sequence together with its context. It has no known antigen specificity. No base qualities exist here, and no much larger clone lies one base off it. This entry comes from a study of identical twins' blood T cells (dated by TCRdb to 2012 to 2014). In terms of the full investigation: The approximately twelve libraries, six for the alpha chain and six for the beta chain, together yielded around 50 million Illumina reads. Using next-generation sequencing, the study compared the TCR alpha and beta chain repertoires of three pairs of monozygous twins to assess how genetics influences repertoire formation. Findings and caveats that apply to the study as a whole: Environmental influences could not be excluded as an explanation for twin similarity, since twins were reared together. How many CDR3 clonotypes two donors shared depended mainly on the product of their cloneset sizes, and the twins did not clearly stray from this trend. Among the most abundant TCRbeta clonotypes, every donor shared more CDR3 sequences with her own twin than with unrelated donors. Twin pairs were reported to be markedly more alike in V gene usage than unrelated donors were, even when looking at non-selected out-of-frame TCRbeta clonotypes. The study stated that the proposed role of the TCRalpha J segment in MHC recognition during thymic selection needs to be validated by independent studies.

Six healthy women forming three monozygous twin pairs were used as donors. All three twin pairs had been reared together, and it was thought likely that the same infectious agents and vaccines had been met by these twin pairs. TCR cDNA libraries were prepared from RNA that had been isolated from peripheral blood mononuclear cells. The library came from 5' RACE. The listed sequencing device is Illumina Genome Analyzer IIx. To prepare the RNA-based TCR cDNA libraries, a previously described protocol was followed, with several modifications. Sample-specific barcodes were introduced on both ends of each TCR cDNA library during cDNA synthesis and amplification to prevent cross-contamination. Turning to the authors' computational methods: Each individual had between about 95,000 and nearly 550,000 identified clonotypes, and each library contained roughly 2 to 4 million CDR3-containing reads. Reads with improper barcode index combinations were discarded, after which clonesets were built for each library with the MiTCR software. While assembling CDR3 clonotypes, MiTCR filtered or rescued low-quality reads and corrected PCR and sequencing errors. Artificial out-of-frame clonotypes were removed by being mapped to in-frame sequences, with one indel in the CDR3 allowed. To measure how similar V and J gene usage was between donors, Jensen-Shannon divergence was divided by mean entropy. TCRdb passed the public sequencing reads through fastp at Q25 and MiXCR, retaining productive beta sequences. Rows matching on CDR3 protein sequence are summarized as one entry with the most common DNA and genes. TCRdb's processing, not the authors', yielded these V and J calls. Within this sample are 300,000 to 400,000 distinct CDR3 sequences, with roughly 28% of them counted one time only. The top ten constitute roughly 6.1% of the sample.

Including the terminal cysteine and phenylalanine, the CDR3 comprises 15 residues. Kept here is only the CDR3 DNA, which spans 45 bases and is read in frame from base 1. CDR1 and CDR2 (SGHNT, YENEEA) derive from the germline V gene. The germline ends are 13 bases apart after V is trimmed by 1 base and J by 4 bases. The chain joins TRBV11-3 to TRBJ1-1; possibly the D gene is TRBD1, per 5 matching bases. The specimen sequenced was PBMCs. This TCR derives from a woman aged 18-55 years in good health. The sequenced DNA is TGTGCCAGCAGCTTAGTTGTTGCAGGGACCACTGAAGCTTTCTTT. It encodes CASSLVVAGTTEAFF.